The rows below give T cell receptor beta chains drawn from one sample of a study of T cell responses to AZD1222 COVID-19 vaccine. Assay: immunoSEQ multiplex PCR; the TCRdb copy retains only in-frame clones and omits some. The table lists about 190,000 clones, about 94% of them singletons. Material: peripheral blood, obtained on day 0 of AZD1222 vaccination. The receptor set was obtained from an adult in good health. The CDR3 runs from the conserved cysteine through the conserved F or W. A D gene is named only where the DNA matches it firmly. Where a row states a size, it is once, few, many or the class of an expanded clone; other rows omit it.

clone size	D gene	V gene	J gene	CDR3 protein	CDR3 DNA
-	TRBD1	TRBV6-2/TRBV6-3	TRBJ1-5	CASSHTQGALGQPQHF	TGTGCCAGCAGCCACACTCAGGGGGCCCTCGGACAGCCCCAGCATTTT
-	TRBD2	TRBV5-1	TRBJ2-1	CASEPSSGRGDEQFF	TGCGCCAGCGAACCTTCGAGCGGGAGAGGGGATGAGCAGTTCTTC
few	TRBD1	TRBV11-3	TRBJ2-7	CASSLDGRQGDDEQYF	TGTGCCAGCAGCTTAGATGGTCGGCAGGGGGATGACGAGCAGTACTTC
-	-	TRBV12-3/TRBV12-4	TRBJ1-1	CASSFGMNTEAFF	TGTGCCAGCAGTTTCGGAATGAACACTGAAGCTTTCTTT
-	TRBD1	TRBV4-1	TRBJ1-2	CASSLPQGDYGYTF	TGCGCCAGCAGCCTACCTCAGGGGGACTATGGCTACACCTTC
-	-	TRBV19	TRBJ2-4	CASVSGKNIQYF	TGTGCCAGCGTTAGCGGCAAAAACATTCAGTACTTC
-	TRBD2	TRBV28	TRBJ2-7	CASSPTRGSGSSYEQYF	TGTGCCAGCAGTCCCACCCGGGGTAGCGGGAGCTCCTACGAGCAGTACTTC
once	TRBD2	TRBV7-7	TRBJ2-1	CASSLRVTSVYNEQFF	TGTGCTAGCAGCTTGCGCGTTACTAGCGTTTACAATGAGCAGTTCTTC
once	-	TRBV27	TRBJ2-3	CASTDRPDTQYF	TGTGCCAGCACCGACCGCCCAGATACGCAGTATTTT
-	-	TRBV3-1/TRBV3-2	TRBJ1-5	CASSQTGEQPQHF	TGTGCCAGCAGCCAAACGGGGGAGCAGCCCCAGCATTTT
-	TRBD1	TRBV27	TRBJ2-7	CASSPGTGGAYEQYF	TGTGCCAGCAGTCCTGGGACAGGGGGAGCGTACGAGCAGTACTTC
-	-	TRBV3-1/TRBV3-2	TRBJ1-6	CASSQDLGGSSPLHF	TGTGCCAGCAGCCAAGATTTGGGGGGCAGTTCACCCCTCCACTTT
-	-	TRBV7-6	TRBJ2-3	CASSITWSRTDTQYF	TGTGCCAGCAGCATCACCTGGAGTAGAACAGATACGCAGTATTTT
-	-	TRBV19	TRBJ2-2	CASTLTDPNTGELFF	TGTGCCAGTACGCTGACGGACCCGAACACCGGGGAGCTGTTTTTT
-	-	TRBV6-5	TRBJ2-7	CASRAPDHEQYF	TGTGCCAGCAGGGCCCCTGACCACGAGCAGTACTTC
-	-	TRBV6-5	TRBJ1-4	CASRPQAHNEKLFF	TGTGCCAGCAGGCCGCAGGCCCATAATGAAAAACTGTTTTTT
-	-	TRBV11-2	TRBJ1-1	CASSLDLNTEAFF	TGTGCCAGCAGCTTAGATTTGAACACTGAAGCTTTCTTT
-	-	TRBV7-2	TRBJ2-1	CASSSPWDSGGNEQFF	TGTGCCAGCAGCTCCCCCTGGGACAGCGGGGGCAATGAGCAGTTCTTC
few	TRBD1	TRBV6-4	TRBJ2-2	CASSVGGGGRNTGELFF	TGTGCCAGCAGTGTAGGGGGCGGAGGCAGGAACACCGGGGAGCTGTTTTTT
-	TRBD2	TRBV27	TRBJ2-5	CASSFGRGRETQYF	TGTGCCAGCAGTTTTGGTCGCGGGAGAGAGACCCAGTACTTC
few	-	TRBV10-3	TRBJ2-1	CATQRANEQFF	TGTGCCACCCAGCGGGCCAATGAGCAGTTCTTC
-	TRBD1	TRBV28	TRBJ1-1	CASTNLQGSAFF	TGTGCCAGCACCAATTTACAGGGGTCGGCTTTCTTT
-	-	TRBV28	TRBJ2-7	CASSLRGRLDEQYF	TGTGCCAGCAGTTTACGGGGAAGATTGGACGAGCAGTACTTC
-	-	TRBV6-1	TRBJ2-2	CASSEVRGAHTGELFF	TGTGCCAGCAGTGAAGTTCGGGGGGCCCACACCGGGGAGCTGTTTTTT
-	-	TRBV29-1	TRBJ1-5	CSVAIDSNQPQHF	TGCAGCGTTGCCATCGATAGCAATCAGCCCCAGCATTTT
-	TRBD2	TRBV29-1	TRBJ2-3	CSVDRWVQGGNTQYF	TGCAGCGTTGATCGGTGGGTCCAGGGAGGGAATACGCAGTATTTT
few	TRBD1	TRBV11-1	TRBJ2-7	CASSTRTGSYEQYF	TGTGCCAGCAGCACTAGGACAGGCTCCTACGAGCAGTACTTC
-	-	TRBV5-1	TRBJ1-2	CASSTEGVWDYGYTF	TGCGCCAGCAGCACCGAGGGTGTATGGGACTATGGCTACACCTTC
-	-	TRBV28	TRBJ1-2	CASSLGGRQGYGYTF	TGTGCCAGCAGTTTAGGAGGACGCCAGGGCTATGGCTACACCTTC
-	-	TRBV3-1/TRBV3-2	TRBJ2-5	CASSPLGEQETQYF	TGTGCCAGCAGCCCTCTTGGGGAGCAAGAGACCCAGTACTTC
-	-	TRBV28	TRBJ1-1	CASSFGLVRGIRTEAFF	TGTGCCAGCAGTTTTGGTCTGGTGAGGGGCATTAGAACTGAAGCTTTCTTT